Here is one T cell receptor beta chain with its context. Its antigen is unidentified. With 60 Vbeta and 13 Jbeta primers, the PCR was carried out. Some clones are missing from TCRdb's copy, which holds only in-frame ones; the method was immunoSEQ multiplex PCR. This table holds under 200,000 clones, roughly 80% found once. The source of the sample is a study of cytomegalovirus exposure and HLA in healthy donors. For the study at large: The Caucasian-associated ancestry cluster contained about four fifths of the 300 to 400 genotyped donors. Study observations and caveats: Serostatus for CMV was the only available immune exposure information. The analysis excluded some indistinguishable V segments, including TRBV6-2 and TRBV6-3. Cytomegalovirus association was listed for 164 TCR beta chains.

The J segment lost 2 bases and the V segment lost 2 bases, leaving 2 bases of the junction unmatched. There are 16 residues in the CDR3. Germline-derived CDR1 and CDR2 are WSHSY and SAAADI. The rearrangement links TRBV10-2 to TRBJ2-3; 12 nucleotides match TRBD2. The sample consisted of PBMCs. The sequence came from a woman younger than 45 in good health and CMV-seropositive. The CDR3 sequence: CASSETSGGITDTQYF. Written as DNA, the CDR3 is TGCGCCAGCAGTGAGACTAGCGGGGGGATCACAGATACGCAGTATTTT.